This T cell receptor (beta chain) stems from a study of identical twins. This clonotype was seen more than once but under ten times. Its antigen is not identified. TCRdb analysed the 5' RACE reads with MiXCR anew, one entry per CDR3 protein. The sample consists of approximately 220,000 distinct CDR3 sequences, about 7.5% of them appearing once. Study-wide results and limits: Where out-of-frame alpha sequences were twin-shared, they showed excess low generation probability. Insertions ran lower in abundant cord blood beta clonotypes, though not in memory repertoires. These conclusions were based on statistical analysis (cross-sectional, not following the same donors). In zero-insertion analyses, partial confounding could arise from invariant MAIT and iNKT cells.

V was pared by 7 bases and J by 6 bases, with 15 bases between. The CDR3 extends over 12 amino acids. The germline gives CDR1 SQVTM, CDR2 ANQGSEA. The same data also contributed to another study, on yellow fever vaccine responses in identical twins.

The rearrangement uses TRBV29-1 and TRBJ1-2; D might be TRBD1 (6 bases). The source is a woman aged 18-35 years in good health. Sample: memory (CD45RO+) T cells sorted from blood. The CDR3 reads CSARGGKDGYTF. CDR3 nucleotides: TGCAGCGCTAGGGGGGGGAAGGATGGCTACACCTTC.